A selection of T cell receptor beta chains follows, all from one sample in a study of identical twins. MiXCR was run by TCRdb on the 5' RACE reads, yielding one entry per CDR3 protein. The table lists around 490,000 distinct CDR3 sequences, approximately 20% of them singletons. These sequences were also reported in another study, on yellow fever vaccine responses in identical twins.

Sequencing was done on a sample of CD4+ T cells sorted from blood. These receptors came from a woman aged 18-29 years in good health. Each CDR3 is given with its conserved first and last residue. Fields, in order: clone size, V gene, D gene, J gene, CDR3 protein, CDR3 DNA. D genes are given only for firm matches. Clone size is given for some rows only: seen once, a few or many times, or a class if the clone is expanded.

>few|TRBV24-1|NA|TRBJ2-1
CATRGSYNEQFF
TGTGCCACCAGGGGGTCCTACAATGAGCAGTTCTTC
>few|TRBV12-3/TRBV12-4|NA|TRBJ1-2
CASSLGSVGYTF
TGTGCCAGCAGTTTGGGCAGCGTGGGCTACACCTTC
>NA|TRBV3-1|TRBD2|TRBJ2-7
CASSQEERESYEQYF
TGTGCCAGCAGCCAAGAGGAGCGGGAGAGCTACGAGCAGTACTTC
>few|TRBV6-2/TRBV6-3|TRBD2|TRBJ2-2
CASTGLAPGGELFF
TGTGCCAGCACCGGACTAGCCCCAGGCGGGGAGCTGTTTTTT
>few|TRBV5-5|NA|TRBJ1-4
CASSRMEEGEKLFF
TGTGCCAGCAGCCGAATGGAGGAGGGGGAAAAACTGTTTTTT
>NA|TRBV12-3/TRBV12-4|NA|TRBJ2-2
CASSWAHTGELFF
TGTGCCAGCAGTTGGGCACACACCGGGGAGCTGTTTTTT
>few|TRBV6-5|NA|TRBJ2-2
CASNLANSPTGELFF
TGTGCCAGCAATTTAGCAAACTCACCCACCGGGGAGCTGTTTTTT
>few|TRBV5-1|NA|TRBJ2-1
CASSPLLVLVNEQFF
TGCGCCAGCAGCCCGCTACTAGTTTTAGTTAATGAGCAGTTCTTC
>once|TRBV11-3|NA|TRBJ2-2
CASSRRTMGAGELFF
TGTGCCAGCAGCAGGAGAACCATGGGGGCCGGGGAGCTGTTTTTT
>NA|TRBV29-1|TRBD2|TRBJ2-1
CSVIGGDNEQFF
TGCAGCGTTATCGGGGGGGACAATGAGCAGTTCTTC
>NA|TRBV20-1|NA|TRBJ1-6
CSARGGDRSSYNSPLHF
TGCAGTGCTAGAGGGGGGGATCGGAGCTCCTATAATTCACCCCTCCACTTT
>few|TRBV7-3|TRBD1|TRBJ2-1
CASSLFHSDRVSYNEQFF
TGTGCCAGCAGCTTATTCCACTCCGACAGGGTCTCCTACAATGAGCAGTTCTTC
>NA|TRBV3-1|NA|TRBJ1-2
CASSQVLTHRDNYGYTF
TGTGCCAGCAGCCAAGTTCTAACCCACAGGGACAACTATGGCTACACCTTC
>NA|TRBV10-3|NA|TRBJ2-3
CAISDSGTSTDTQYF
TGTGCCATCAGTGATTCCGGGACTAGCACAGATACGCAGTATTTT
>few|TRBV20-1|TRBD2|TRBJ2-1
CSGGIQAGGGEQFF
TGCAGCGGGGGGATTCAAGCGGGAGGTGGTGAGCAGTTCTTC
>NA|TRBV20-1|NA|TRBJ2-1
CSARDDRGPSVSYNEQFF
TGCAGTGCTAGAGATGATCGAGGACCGTCTGTCTCCTACAATGAGCAGTTCTTC
>few|TRBV21-1|NA|TRBJ1-1
CASRPTGSNTEAFF
TGTGCCAGCAGACCGACAGGGTCGAACACTGAAGCTTTCTTT
>few|TRBV7-2|TRBD2|TRBJ2-1
CASSYGAGGKLAHEQFF
TGTGCCAGCAGCTACGGAGCGGGGGGGAAACTTGCCCATGAGCAGTTCTTC
>few|TRBV25-1|NA|TRBJ2-3
CASSEYLASTQYF
TGTGCCAGCAGTGAATACCTGGCTAGTACGCAGTATTTT
>NA|TRBV11-1|TRBD2|TRBJ2-7
CASSLLAASGEQYF
TGTGCCAGCAGCCTGCTAGCGGCGTCGGGCGAGCAGTACTTC
>few|TRBV9|NA|TRBJ1-5
CASSPSSSKNQPQHF
TGTGCCAGCAGCCCGAGTAGTTCTAAAAATCAGCCCCAGCATTTT
>few|TRBV15|TRBD2|TRBJ2-1
CATSRIRDYDYNEQFF
TGTGCCACCAGCAGAATCCGGGACTACGATTACAATGAGCAGTTCTTC